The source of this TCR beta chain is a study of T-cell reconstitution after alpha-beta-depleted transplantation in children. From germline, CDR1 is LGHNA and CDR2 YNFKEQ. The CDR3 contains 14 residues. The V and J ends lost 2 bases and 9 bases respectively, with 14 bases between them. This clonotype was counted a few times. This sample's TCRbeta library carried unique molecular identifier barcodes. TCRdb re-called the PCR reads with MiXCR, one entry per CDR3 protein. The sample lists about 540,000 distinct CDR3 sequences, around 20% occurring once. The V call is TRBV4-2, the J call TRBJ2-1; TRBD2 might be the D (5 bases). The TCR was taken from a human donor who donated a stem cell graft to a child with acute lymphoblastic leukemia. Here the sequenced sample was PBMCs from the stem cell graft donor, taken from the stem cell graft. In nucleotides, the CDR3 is TGTGCCAGCAGCCAATTACTAGACGGCGTTGAGCAGTTCTTC. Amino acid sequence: CASSQLLDGVEQFF.